Shown below are 3 T cell receptor beta chains from a single sample sequenced in a study of cytomegalovirus exposure and HLA in healthy donors. Amplification used 60 Vbeta primers and 13 Jbeta primers. Only in-frame clones appear in the TCRdb table, and some are missing; sequencing was by immunoSEQ multiplex PCR. The data show fewer than 350,000 clones, about 90% seen once. Sample: PBMCs. These receptors all stem from a woman younger than 35 in good health and CMV-seronegative.

The V call is TRBV2, the J call TRBJ1-2, with 9 bases lining up with TRBD1. The CDR3 has 14 residues. Trimming removed 6 bases from V and 3 bases from J; junction bases left unmatched: 5. Germline CDR1 reads SNHLY; CDR2 reads FYNNEI. CDR3 in DNA: TGTGCCAGCAGCCCACAGGGGGCTGACTATGGCTACACCTTC. Encoded protein: CASSPQGADYGYTF.

CDR3 sequence: CASSDPGDWNTIYF. The CDR3 nucleotides read TGTGCCAGCAGTGATCCGGGGGACTGGAACACCATATATTTT. The chain couples TRBV2 to TRBJ1-3; tentatively, D is TRBD1 (5 bases). This CDR3 has 14 residues. The V and J ends lost 3 bases and 7 bases respectively, with 13 bases between them. Germline CDR1 SNHLY, CDR2 FYNNEI.

Worth noting for this clone: Mismatch with germline at one junction end may stem from a read error. The chain carries TRBV9 and TRBJ2-1; no clear D. The CDR3 has 14 residues. Germline loops: CDR1 SGDLS, CDR2 YYNGEE. The CDR3 bases are TGTGCCAGCAGCGTAGGCGGCACCTACAATGAGCAGCTCTTC. Its translation is CASSVGGTYNEQLF.